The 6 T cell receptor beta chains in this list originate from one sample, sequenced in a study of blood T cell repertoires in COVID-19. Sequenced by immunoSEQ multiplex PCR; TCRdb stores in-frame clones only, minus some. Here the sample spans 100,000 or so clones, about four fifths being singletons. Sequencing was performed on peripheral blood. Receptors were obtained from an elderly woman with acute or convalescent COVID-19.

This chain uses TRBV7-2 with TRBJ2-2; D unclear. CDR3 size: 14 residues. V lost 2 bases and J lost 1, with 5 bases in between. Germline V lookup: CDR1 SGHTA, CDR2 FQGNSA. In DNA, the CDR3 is TGTGCCAGCAGCTTATCAGGGAACACCGGGGAGCTGTTTTTT. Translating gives CASSLSGNTGELFF.

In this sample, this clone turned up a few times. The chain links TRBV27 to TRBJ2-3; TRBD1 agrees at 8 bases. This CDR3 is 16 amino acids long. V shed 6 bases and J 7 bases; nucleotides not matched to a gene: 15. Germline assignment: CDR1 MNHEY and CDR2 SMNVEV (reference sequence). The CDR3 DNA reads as TGTGCCAGCAGCCGATACCGGGACAGGCGGTACTATACGCAGTATTTT. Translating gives CASSRYRDRRYYTQYF.

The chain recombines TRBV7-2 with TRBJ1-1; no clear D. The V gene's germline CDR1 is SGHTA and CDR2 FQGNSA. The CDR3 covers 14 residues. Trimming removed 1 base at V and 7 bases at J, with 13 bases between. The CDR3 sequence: CASSLVRAAGEAFF. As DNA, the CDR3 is TGTGCCAGCAGCTTAGTGAGGGCAGCGGGTGAAGCTTTCTTT.

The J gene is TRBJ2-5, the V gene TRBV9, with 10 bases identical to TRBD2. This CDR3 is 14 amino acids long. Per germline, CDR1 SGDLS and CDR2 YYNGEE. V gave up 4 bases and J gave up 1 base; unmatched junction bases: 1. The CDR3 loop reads CASSRTSGQETQYF. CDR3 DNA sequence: TGTGCCAGCAGCCGGACTAGCGGCCAAGAGACCCAGTACTTC.

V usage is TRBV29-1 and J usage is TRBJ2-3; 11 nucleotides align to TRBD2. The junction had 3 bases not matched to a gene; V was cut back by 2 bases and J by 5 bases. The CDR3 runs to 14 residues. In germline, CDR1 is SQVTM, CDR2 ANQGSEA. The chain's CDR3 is CSVELGLAVDTQYF. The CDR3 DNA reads TGCAGCGTTGAATTGGGACTAGCGGTAGATACGCAGTATTTT.

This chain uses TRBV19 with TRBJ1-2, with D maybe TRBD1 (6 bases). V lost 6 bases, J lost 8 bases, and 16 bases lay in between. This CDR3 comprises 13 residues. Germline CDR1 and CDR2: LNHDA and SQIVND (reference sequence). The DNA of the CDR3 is TGTGCCAGTAGAATCGACAGGAGAGAAGGCTACACCTTC. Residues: CASRIDRREGYTF.